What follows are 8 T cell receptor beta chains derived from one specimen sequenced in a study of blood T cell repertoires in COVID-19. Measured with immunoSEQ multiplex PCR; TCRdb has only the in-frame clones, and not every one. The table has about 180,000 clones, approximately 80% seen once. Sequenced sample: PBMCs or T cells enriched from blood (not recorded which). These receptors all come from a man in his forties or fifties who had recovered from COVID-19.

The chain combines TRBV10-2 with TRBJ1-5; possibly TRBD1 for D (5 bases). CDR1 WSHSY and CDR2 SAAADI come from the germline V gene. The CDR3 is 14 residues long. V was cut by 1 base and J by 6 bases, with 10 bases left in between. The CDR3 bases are TGCGCCAGCAGTGAGTGGGGGGACCTTCAGCCCCAGCATTTT. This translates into CASSEWGDLQPQHF.

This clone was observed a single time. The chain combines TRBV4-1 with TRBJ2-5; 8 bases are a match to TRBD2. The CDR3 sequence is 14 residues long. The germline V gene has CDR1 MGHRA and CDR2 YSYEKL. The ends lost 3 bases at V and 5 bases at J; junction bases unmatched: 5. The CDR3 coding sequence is TGCGCCAGCAGCCACGGGGGGGCCTGGGAGACCCAGTACTTC. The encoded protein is CASSHGGAWETQYF.

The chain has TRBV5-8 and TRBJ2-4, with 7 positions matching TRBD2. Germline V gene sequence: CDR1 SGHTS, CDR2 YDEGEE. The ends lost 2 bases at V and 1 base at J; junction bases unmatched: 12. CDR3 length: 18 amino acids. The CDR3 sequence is CASSFGRGTSGAKNIQYF. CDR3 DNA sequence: TGTGCCAGCAGCTTCGGGCGGGGGACCTCGGGGGCCAAAAACATTCAGTACTTC.

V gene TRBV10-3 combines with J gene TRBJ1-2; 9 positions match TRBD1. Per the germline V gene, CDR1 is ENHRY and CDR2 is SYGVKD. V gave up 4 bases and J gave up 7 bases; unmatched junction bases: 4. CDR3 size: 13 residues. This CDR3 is CAISGDREVGYTF. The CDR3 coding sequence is TGTGCCATCAGTGGGGACAGGGAGGTTGGCTACACCTTC.

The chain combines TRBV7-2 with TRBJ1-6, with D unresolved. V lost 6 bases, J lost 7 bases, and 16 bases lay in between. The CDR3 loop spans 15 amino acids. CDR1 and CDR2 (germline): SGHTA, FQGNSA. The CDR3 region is CASSWGEGANSPLHF. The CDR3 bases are TGTGCCAGCAGTTGGGGTGAGGGCGCGAATTCACCCCTCCACTTT. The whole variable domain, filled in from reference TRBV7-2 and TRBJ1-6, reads GAGVSQSPSNKVTEKGKDVELRCDPISGHTALYWYRQSLGQGLEFLIYFQGNSAPDKSGLPSDRFSAERTGGSVSTLTIQRTQQEDSAVYLCASSWGEGANSPLHFGNGTRLTVT.

In nucleotides, the CDR3 is TGTGCCAGCAGCTTAGCGGGGGGGCCTGTCGAGCAGTACTTC. Amino acid sequence: CASSLAGGPVEQYF. The V and J genes are TRBV11-2 and TRBJ2-7, with TRBD2 matching 8 bases. The length of the CDR3 is 14 residues. The V gene's germline CDR1 is SGHAT and CDR2 FQNNGV. V was pared by 1 base and J by 6 bases, with 5 bases of the junction left unmatched.

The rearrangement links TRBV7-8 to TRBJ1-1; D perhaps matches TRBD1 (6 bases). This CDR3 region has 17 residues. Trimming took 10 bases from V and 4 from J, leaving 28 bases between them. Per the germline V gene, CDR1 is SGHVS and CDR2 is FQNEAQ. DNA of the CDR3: TGTGCCATCTACAAGTCCGGGGTGAACAGGGTCCCCACTGAAGCTTTCTTT. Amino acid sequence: CAIYKSGVNRVPTEAFF.

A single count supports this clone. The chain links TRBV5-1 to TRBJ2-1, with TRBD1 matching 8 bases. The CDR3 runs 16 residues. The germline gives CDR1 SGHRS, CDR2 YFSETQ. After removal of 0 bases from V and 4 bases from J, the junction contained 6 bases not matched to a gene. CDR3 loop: CASSLEYGQGYNEQFF. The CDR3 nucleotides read TGCGCCAGCAGCTTGGAATACGGACAGGGATACAATGAGCAGTTCTTC.